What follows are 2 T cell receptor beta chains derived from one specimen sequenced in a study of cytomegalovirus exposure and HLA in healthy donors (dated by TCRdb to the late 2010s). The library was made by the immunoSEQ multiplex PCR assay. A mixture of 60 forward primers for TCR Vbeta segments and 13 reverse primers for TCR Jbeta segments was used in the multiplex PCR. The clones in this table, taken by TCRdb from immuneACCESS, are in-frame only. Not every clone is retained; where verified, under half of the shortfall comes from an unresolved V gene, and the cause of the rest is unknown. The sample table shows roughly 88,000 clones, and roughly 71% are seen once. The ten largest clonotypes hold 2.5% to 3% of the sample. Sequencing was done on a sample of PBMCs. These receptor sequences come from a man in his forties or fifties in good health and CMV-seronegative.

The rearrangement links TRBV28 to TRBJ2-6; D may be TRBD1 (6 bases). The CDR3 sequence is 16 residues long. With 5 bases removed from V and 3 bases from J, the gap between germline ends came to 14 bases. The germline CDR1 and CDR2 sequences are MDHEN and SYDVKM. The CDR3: CASSPIDRIGANVLTF. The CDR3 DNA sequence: TGTGCCAGCAGTCCCATAGACAGGATTGGGGCCAACGTCCTGACTTTC.

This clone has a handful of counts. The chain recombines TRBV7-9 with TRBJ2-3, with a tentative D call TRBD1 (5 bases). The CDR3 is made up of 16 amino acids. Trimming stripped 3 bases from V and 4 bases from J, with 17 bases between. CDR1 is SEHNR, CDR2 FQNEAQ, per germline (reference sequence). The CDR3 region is CASSFGPGRGPDTQYF. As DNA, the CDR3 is TGTGCCAGCAGCTTTGGGCCCGGAAGGGGCCCAGATACGCAGTATTTT.